This T cell receptor (beta chain) was sequenced during a study of T cells in Graves' hyperthyroidism and ophthalmopathy. Study-wide findings and caveats: Most thyroid-expanded clonotypes above 0.001 were also found in blood. Ophthalmopathy and stable hyperthyroidism were told apart by a 13 V-J model.

The CDR3 regions of TCR beta were amplified from RNA transcripts. In the first-round RT-PCR of the TCR CDR3, the HTBI primer set was used. MiXCR, run by TCRdb on the multiplex PCR reads, gives a single entry per CDR3 protein. The repertoire includes 450,000 to 600,000 distinct CDR3 sequences, 13% to 15% of them detected once, and roughly 13% sits in the top ten. About this clonotype: The target antigen is unknown.

Germline V CDR1 and CDR2: MGHRA, YSYEKL. The CDR3 has 20 residues. After removal of 1 base from V and 0 bases from J, the junction contained 10 bases not matched to a gene. A patient was excluded if there was uncontrolled infection, other autoimmune disease, pregnancy or lactation. PBMCs were derived from about 10 ml fresh peripheral blood. The origin of this receptor is a woman aged 40 to 49 with Graves' hyperthyroidism. Sequenced input: blood. The rearrangement uses TRBV4-1 and TRBJ2-1; 12 positions match TRBD2. Written as DNA, the CDR3 is TGCGCCAGCAGCCAAGGAGGGCTAGCGGGAGGGATGAGCTCCTACAATGAGCAGTTCTTC. Translating gives CASSQGGLAGGMSSYNEQFF.